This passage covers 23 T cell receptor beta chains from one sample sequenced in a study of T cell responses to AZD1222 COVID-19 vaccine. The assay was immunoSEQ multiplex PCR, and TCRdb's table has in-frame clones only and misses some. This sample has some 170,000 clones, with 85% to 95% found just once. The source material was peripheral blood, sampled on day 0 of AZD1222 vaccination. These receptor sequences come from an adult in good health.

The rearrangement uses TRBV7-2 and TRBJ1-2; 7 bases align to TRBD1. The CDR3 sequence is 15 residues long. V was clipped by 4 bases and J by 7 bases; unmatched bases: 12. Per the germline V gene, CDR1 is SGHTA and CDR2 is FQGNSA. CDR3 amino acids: CASSSPTGAEGGYTF. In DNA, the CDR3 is TGTGCCAGCAGCTCCCCTACAGGGGCGGAGGGTGGCTACACCTTC.

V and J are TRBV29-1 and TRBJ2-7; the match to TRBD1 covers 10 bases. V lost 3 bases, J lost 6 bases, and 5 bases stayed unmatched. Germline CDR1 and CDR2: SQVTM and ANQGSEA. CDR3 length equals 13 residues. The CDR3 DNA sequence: TGCAGCGTTGAGACAGGGGGCCTTAGCGAGCAGTACTTC. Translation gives CSVETGGLSEQYF.

CDR3 sequence: CASSPSLTGDYGYTF. CDR3 in DNA: TGTGCCAGCAGCCCCTCCCTCACGGGTGACTATGGCTACACCTTC. The gene calls are TRBV5-6 and TRBJ1-2, with D uncertain. Germline CDR1 reads SGHDT; CDR2 reads YYEEEE. Deletions cut 4 bases from V and 3 bases from J, with 16 bases between. The CDR3 spans 15 residues.

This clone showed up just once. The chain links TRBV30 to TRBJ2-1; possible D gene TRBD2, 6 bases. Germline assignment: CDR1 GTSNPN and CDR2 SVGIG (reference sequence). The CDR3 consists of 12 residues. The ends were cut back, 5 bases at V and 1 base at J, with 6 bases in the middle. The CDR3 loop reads CAWGGSYNEQFF. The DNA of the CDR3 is TGTGCCTGGGGGGGGTCCTACAATGAGCAGTTCTTC.

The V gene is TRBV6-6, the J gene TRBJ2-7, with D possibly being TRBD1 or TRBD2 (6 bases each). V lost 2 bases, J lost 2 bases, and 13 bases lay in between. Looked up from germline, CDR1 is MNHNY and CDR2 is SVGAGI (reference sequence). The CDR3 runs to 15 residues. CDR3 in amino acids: CASSYEGGGPYEQYF. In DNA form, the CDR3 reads TGTGCCAGCAGTTACGAGGGGGGTGGGCCCTACGAGCAGTACTTC.

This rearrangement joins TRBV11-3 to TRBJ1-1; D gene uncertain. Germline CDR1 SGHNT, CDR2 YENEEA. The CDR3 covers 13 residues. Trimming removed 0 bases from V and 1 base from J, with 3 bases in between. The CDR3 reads CASSLDANTEAFF. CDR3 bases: TGTGCCAGCAGCTTAGATGCGAACACTGAAGCTTTCTTT.

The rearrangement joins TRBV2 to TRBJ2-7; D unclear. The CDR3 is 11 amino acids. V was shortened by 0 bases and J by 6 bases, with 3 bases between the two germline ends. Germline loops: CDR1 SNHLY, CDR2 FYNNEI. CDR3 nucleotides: TGTGCCAGCAGTGAAGCGGGCGAGCAGTACTTC. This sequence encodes CASSEAGEQYF.

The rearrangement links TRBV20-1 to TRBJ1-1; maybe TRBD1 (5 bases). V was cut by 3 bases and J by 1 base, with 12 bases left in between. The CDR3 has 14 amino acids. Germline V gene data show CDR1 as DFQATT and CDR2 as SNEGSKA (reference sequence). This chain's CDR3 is CSASLGTANTEAFF. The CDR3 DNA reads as TGCAGTGCTAGTCTTGGGACTGCGAACACTGAAGCTTTCTTT.

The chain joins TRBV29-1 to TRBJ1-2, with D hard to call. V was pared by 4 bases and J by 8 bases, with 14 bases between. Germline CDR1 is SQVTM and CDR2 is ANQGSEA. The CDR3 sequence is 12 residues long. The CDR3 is CSVGERGLGYTF. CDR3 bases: TGCAGCGTTGGCGAACGGGGTCTGGGCTACACCTTC.

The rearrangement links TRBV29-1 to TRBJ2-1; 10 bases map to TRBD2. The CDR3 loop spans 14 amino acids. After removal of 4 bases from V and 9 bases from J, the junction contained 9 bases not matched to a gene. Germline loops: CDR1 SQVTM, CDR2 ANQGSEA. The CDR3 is CSVGVLAGSGEQFF. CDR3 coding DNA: TGCAGCGTTGGGGTACTAGCGGGAAGTGGTGAGCAGTTCTTC.

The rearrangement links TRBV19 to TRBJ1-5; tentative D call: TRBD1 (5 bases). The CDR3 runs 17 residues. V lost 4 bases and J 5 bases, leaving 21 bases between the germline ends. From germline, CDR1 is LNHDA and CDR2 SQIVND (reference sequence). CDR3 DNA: TGTGCCAGTAGTACCGGCGGTGGCAGGGTTGTGGATCAGCCCCAGCATTTT. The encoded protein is CASSTGGGRVVDQPQHF.

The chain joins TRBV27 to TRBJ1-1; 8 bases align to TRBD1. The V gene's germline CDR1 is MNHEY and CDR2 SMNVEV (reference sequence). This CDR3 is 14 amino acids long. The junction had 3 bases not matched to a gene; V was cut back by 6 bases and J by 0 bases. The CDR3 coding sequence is TGTGCCAGCAGCGACAGGGGAATGAACACTGAAGCTTTCTTT. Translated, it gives CASSDRGMNTEAFF.

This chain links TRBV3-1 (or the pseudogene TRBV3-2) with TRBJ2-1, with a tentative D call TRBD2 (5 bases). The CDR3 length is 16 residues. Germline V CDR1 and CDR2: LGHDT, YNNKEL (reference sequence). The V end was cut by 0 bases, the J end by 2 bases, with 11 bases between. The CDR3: CASSQDRGITYNEQFF. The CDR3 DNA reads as TGTGCCAGCAGCCAAGATCGAGGGATTACCTACAATGAGCAGTTCTTC.

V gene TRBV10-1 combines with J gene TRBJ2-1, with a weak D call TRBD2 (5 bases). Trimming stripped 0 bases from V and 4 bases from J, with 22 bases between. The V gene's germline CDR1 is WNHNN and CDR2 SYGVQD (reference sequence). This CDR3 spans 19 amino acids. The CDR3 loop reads CASSESMVRGGGLYNEQFF. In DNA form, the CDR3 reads TGCGCCAGCAGTGAGTCGATGGTGAGAGGCGGAGGTCTGTACAATGAGCAGTTCTTC.

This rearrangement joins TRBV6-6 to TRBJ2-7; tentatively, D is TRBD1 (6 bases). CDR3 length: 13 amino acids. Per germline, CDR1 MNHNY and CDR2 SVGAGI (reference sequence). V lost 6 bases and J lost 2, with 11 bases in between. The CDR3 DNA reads TGTGCCAGCAGCTCGGGACAAACCTACGAGCAGTACTTC. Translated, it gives CASSSGQTYEQYF.

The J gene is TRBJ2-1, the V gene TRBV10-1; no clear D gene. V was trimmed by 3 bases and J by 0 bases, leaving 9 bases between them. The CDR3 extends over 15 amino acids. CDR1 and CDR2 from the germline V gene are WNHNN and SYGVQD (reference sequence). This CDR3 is CASSDNGYSYNEQFF. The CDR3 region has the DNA TGCGCCAGCAGTGATAACGGCTACTCCTACAATGAGCAGTTCTTC.

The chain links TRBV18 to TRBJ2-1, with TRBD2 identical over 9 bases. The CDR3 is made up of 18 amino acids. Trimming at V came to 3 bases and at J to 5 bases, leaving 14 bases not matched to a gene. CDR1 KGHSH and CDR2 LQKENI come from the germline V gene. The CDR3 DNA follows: TGTGCCAGCTCACCCCAAGAGCGTGGCGGGAGGGCCGACAATGAGCAGTTCTTC. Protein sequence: CASSPQERGGRADNEQFF. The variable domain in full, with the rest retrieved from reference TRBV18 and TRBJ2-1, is NAGVMQNPRHLVRRRGQEARLRCSPMKGHSHVYWYRQLPEEGLKFMVYLQKENIIDESGMPKERFSAEFPKEGPSILRIQQVVRGDSAAYFCASSPQERGGRADNEQFFGPGTRLTVL.

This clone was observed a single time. As DNA, the CDR3 is TGTGCCAGCAGCTTTTTCGGGACAGGGAACACTGAAGCTTTCTTT. Translating it yields CASSFFGTGNTEAFF. The V gene is TRBV5-6, the J gene TRBJ1-1; 8 bases are shared with TRBD1. The trim removed 2 bases at V and 1 base at J, leaving 4 bases unmatched. CDR3 length: 15 residues. The germline CDR1 and CDR2 sequences are SGHDT and YYEEEE.

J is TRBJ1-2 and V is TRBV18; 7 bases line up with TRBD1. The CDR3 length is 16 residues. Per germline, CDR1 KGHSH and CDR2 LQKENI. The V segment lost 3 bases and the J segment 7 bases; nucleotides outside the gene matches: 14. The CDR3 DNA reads TGTGCCAGCTCACCGATCTTAGTCGAGGGGGCTTCTGGCTACACCTTC. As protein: CASSPILVEGASGYTF.

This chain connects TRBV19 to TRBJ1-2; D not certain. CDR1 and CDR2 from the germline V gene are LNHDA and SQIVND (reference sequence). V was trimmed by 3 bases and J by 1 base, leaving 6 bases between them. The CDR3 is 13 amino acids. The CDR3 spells CASSMAVNYGYTF. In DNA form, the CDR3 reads TGTGCCAGTAGTATGGCAGTTAACTATGGCTACACCTTC.

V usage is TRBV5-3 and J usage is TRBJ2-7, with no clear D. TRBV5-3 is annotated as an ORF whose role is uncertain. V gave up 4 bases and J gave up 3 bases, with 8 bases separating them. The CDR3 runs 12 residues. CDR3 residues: CARSTTHYEQYF. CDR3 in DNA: TGTGCCAGAAGCACCACTCACTACGAGCAGTACTTC.

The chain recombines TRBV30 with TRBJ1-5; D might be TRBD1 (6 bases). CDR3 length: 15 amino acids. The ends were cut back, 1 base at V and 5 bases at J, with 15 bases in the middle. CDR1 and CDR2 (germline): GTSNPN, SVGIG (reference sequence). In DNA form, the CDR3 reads TGTGCCTGGAGTGGGGGTCTCAGGGGCGATCAGCCCCAGCATTTT. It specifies CAWSGGLRGDQPQHF.

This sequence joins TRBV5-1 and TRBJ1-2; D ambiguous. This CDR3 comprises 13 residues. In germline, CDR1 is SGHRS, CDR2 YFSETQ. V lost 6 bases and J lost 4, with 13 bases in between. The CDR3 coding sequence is TGCGCCAGCACCTCTCCCGGGGTCTATGGCTACACCTTC. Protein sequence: CASTSPGVYGYTF.